This T cell receptor beta chain was sequenced for a study of T cell repertoires in cytomegalovirus infection. V trimming: 4 bases; J trimming: 5 bases; junction bases outside the gene matches: 13. CDR3 length: 16 residues. Per germline, CDR1 SEHNR and CDR2 FQNEAQ (reference sequence). A few counts support this clonotype. As yet, its antigen is unknown. TCRdb re-called the reads through MiXCR, storing one row per CDR3 protein. Among more than 350,000 distinct CDR3 sequences, around 32% were seen once, and the ten largest hold roughly 15%. Study observations and caveats: HLA-C-restricted CMV-specific TCR beta clonotypes prevailed in the ex vivo response.

The chain combines TRBV7-9 with TRBJ1-1, with 7 bases matching TRBD1. Sequences were obtained from PBMCs. The TCR comes from a human donor in good health (CMV status not recorded). Some clones in this sample may be carry-over from other donors' samples. The CDR3: CASSSLVGTGETEAFF. CDR3 coding DNA: TGTGCCAGCAGCTCCTTAGTTGGCACAGGGGAGACTGAAGCTTTCTTT.